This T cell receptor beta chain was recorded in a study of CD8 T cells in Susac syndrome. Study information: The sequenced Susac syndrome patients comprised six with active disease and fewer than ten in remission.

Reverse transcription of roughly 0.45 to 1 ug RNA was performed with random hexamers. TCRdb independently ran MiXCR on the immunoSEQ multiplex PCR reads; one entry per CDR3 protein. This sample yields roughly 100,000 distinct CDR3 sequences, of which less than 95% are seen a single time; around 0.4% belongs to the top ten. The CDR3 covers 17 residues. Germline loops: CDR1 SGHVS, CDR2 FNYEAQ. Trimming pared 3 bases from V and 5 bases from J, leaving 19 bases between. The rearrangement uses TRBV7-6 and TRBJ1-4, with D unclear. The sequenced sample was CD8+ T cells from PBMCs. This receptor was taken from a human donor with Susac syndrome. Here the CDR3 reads CASSFNPDGSQNEKLFF. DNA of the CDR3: TGTGCCAGCAGCTTTAATCCCGACGGGAGCCAAAATGAAAAACTGTTTTTT.